Listed below are T cell receptor beta chains from one sample, sequenced in a study of shared clonotypes between healthy human individuals. The repertoire was sequenced with immunoSEQ multiplex PCR; TCRdb's copy has only in-frame clones and lacks some. The sample consists of about 1.1 million clones, 77% of them appearing once. The sequenced material came from memory CD4+ T cells from PBMCs. The receptors originated from a man aged 18 to 30 in good health. Some clones in this sample may be carry-over from other donors' samples. Both conserved end residues are part of each CDR3. D genes are given only for firm matches. Rows may omit the clone size; those that give it use once, few, many or a size class.

CDR3nt	CDR3aa	abundance	len	v_gene	j_gene	d_gene
TGTGCCAGCAGGGCTTCAAACAGGGAGGGTTCCAATGAGCAGTTCTTC	CASRASNREGSNEQFF	NA	16	TRBV7-2	TRBJ2-1	NA
TGTGCCAGCAGTTTAGCCGGAAACACCATATATTTT	CASSLAGNTIYF	NA	12	TRBV28	TRBJ1-3	NA
TGTGCCAGCAGTGGTAGCGGGGGTCGCTACGAGCAGTACTTC	CASSGSGGRYEQYF	NA	14	TRBV6-1	TRBJ2-7	TRBD2
TGCGCCAGCAGCTTGTCGTACCAAGAGACCCAGTACTTC	CASSLSYQETQYF	NA	13	TRBV5-1	TRBJ2-5	NA
TGTGCCAGCAGCCAGACCGATAATCAGCCCCAGCATTTT	CASSQTDNQPQHF	NA	13	TRBV7-8	TRBJ1-5	NA
TGTGCCAGCAGTTTGGGGGGGAGTAACTATGGCTACACCTTC	CASSLGGSNYGYTF	NA	14	TRBV28	TRBJ1-2	NA
TGTGCCAGCAGACAAAACTCTGGAAACACCATATATTTT	CASRQNSGNTIYF	NA	13	TRBV7-9	TRBJ1-3	NA
TGTGCCAGCAGTGAGCGGTCCGGTTCCTTTGGCTATGGCTACACCTTC	CASSERSGSFGYGYTF	NA	16	TRBV2	TRBJ1-2	NA
TGTGCCAGCAGCGTAACCCAGAACACCGGGGAGCTGTTTTTT	CASSVTQNTGELFF	many	14	TRBV9	TRBJ2-2	NA
TGTGCCAGCAGTGGGGGACAGGTTGTACAGCCCCAGCATTTT	CASSGGQVVQPQHF	NA	14	TRBV6-1	TRBJ1-5	TRBD1
TGTGCCAGTAGTATCCCCTGGCCCACGCTGGACAGGGGGCTAGGTGGCTACACCTTC	CASSIPWPTLDRGLGGYTF	NA	19	TRBV19	TRBJ1-2	TRBD1
TGCAGCGTGGCAGGGTTTGGCCAGCCCCAGCATTTT	CSVAGFGQPQHF	few	12	TRBV29-1	TRBJ1-5	NA
TGTGCCAGCAGTCCAGGGGCTACGAACACTGAAGCTTTCTTT	CASSPGATNTEAFF	few	14	TRBV5-6	TRBJ1-1	NA
TGTGCCTGGAGTGATTACACTGAAGCTTTCTTT	CAWSDYTEAFF	few	11	TRBV30	TRBJ1-1	NA
TGTGCCAGCAGCTATGCTAGCTCCTACAATGAGCAGTTCTTC	CASSYASSYNEQFF	NA	14	TRBV11-3	TRBJ2-1	NA
TGTGCCAGCTCTAATGGGGGGGACGAGCAGTACTTC	CASSNGGDEQYF	NA	12	TRBV18	TRBJ2-7	TRBD2
TGCGCCAGCAGCCGCCAGCCTGCTAGCGGGGGGGAGACCCAGTACTTC	CASSRQPASGGETQYF	once	16	TRBV5-1	TRBJ2-5	TRBD2
TGCGCCAGCAGCTTGGAAGGGGGAGCGAATGAAAAACTGTTTTTT	CASSLEGGANEKLFF	NA	15	TRBV5-1	TRBJ1-4	NA
TGTGCCAGCCTGTATAGGGACGGAACTAACTATGGCTACACCTTC	CASLYRDGTNYGYTF	once	15	TRBV5-6	TRBJ1-2	NA
TGTGCCAGCAGCTCCACCCTTCGACGGGCTGAAGCTTTCTTT	CASSSTLRRAEAFF	once	14	TRBV7-2	TRBJ1-1	NA
TGTGCCAGCAGCTTAGGTCTAGCGGGGGGCCATGAGCAGTTCTTC	CASSLGLAGGHEQFF	many	15	TRBV11-2	TRBJ2-1	TRBD2
TGTGCCAGCAGTTTACAACTCGGGACAGGGGAAAAACTGTTTTTT	CASSLQLGTGEKLFF	NA	15	TRBV28	TRBJ1-4	TRBD1
TGTGCCAGCAGTGGGGCCCGGGACAGCCAAGCTTTCTTT	CASSGARDSQAFF	NA	13	TRBV2	TRBJ1-1	TRBD1
TGCAGCGTTGCGGAAGAGGCTAATGAAAAACTGTTTTTT	CSVAEEANEKLFF	few	13	TRBV29-1	TRBJ1-4	NA
TGCGCCAGCAGCTTGGGAGGGACGGCTAACTATGGCTACACCTTC	CASSLGGTANYGYTF	NA	15	TRBV5-1	TRBJ1-2	NA
TGCGCCAGCAGCCTTCGACTAGCGGGAGAGGGGGAGCTGTTTTTT	CASSLRLAGEGELFF	NA	15	TRBV5-1	TRBJ2-2	TRBD2
TGTGCCAGTAGCCACCTTAGCGCCAGCTCCTACAATGAGCAGTTCTTC	CASSHLSASSYNEQFF	NA	16	TRBV19	TRBJ2-1	NA
TGTGCCAGCGGGACTCAGGGTCTTCGGGAGACCCAGTACTTC	CASGTQGLRETQYF	NA	14	TRBV28	TRBJ2-5	NA